The 30 T cell receptor beta chains in this list originate from one sample, sequenced in a study of vaccination and CD4 T cells after COVID-19. Specified treatment: approximately 9-day PBMC culture with coronavirus spike peptide pools or control peptides (ViraFEST assay). The Oncomine TCR Beta short-read assay was applied to DNA of cultured CD4+ T cells. TCRdb ran MiXCR on the PCR reads and lists one entry per CDR3 protein. The sample lists some 6,600 distinct CDR3 sequences; over 25% were seen once. These receptors are not linked to any known antigen. The specimen comprised CD4+ T cells from blood, cultured in vitro, sampled after SARS-CoV-2 vaccination. The receptors derive from a human donor who had recovered from COVID-19.

CDR3 nucleotide sequence: TGTGCCAGCAGCCAAGTTGGAGACTATAATTCACCCCTCCACTTT. Translation gives CASSQVGDYNSPLHF. The gene calls are TRBV14 and TRBJ1-6; D is undetermined. Germline loops: CDR1 SGHDN, CDR2 FVKESK. Trimming shortened V by 1 base and J by 3 bases, and 7 bases separated the two germline ends. The CDR3 consists of 15 residues.

This clonotype turned up a few times. The rearrangement joins TRBV24-1 to TRBJ2-1; TRBD1 agrees at 10 bases. CDR3 size: 16 residues. Germline lookup yields CDR1 KGHDR and CDR2 SFDVKD. J gave up 1 base and V 5 bases, and 4 bases lay outside the gene matches. The CDR3 is CATSGRDRGSYNEQFF. In DNA, the CDR3 is TGTGCCACCAGTGGTCGGGACAGGGGTTCCTACAATGAGCAGTTCTTC.

The genes are TRBV5-8 and TRBJ2-7, with 7 bases identical to TRBD1. Germline V CDR1 and CDR2: SGHTS, YDEGEE. V dropped 0 bases and J dropped 3; count of bases not matched to a gene: 3. The CDR3 extends over 14 amino acids. In DNA, the CDR3 is TGTGCCAGCAGCTTGGTTAACAGGGGCTACGAGCAGTACTTC. Residues: CASSLVNRGYEQYF.

This rearrangement joins TRBV6-1 to TRBJ2-3; 9 bases align to TRBD2. J was trimmed by 3 bases and V by 6 bases; bases with no gene match: 7. This CDR3 comprises 15 residues. Germline V CDR1 and CDR2: MNHNS, SASEGT. The CDR3 DNA sequence: TGTGCCAGCAGCCAAAGCGGGGGGCATACAGATACGCAGTATTTT. It specifies CASSQSGGHTDTQYF.

Relative to its sample, this clonotype is medium-sized. This rearrangement joins TRBV20-1 to TRBJ2-7, with D uncertain. Germline CDR1 reads DFQATT; CDR2 reads SNEGSKA (reference sequence). V lost 7 bases, J lost 0 bases, and 10 bases lay in between. The CDR3 has 12 residues. The CDR3 DNA sequence: TGCAGTGTGGCCGCGAGCTCCTACGAGCAGTACTTC. It encodes CSVAASSYEQYF.

The chain links TRBV19 to TRBJ1-5; D may be TRBD1 (5 bases). The germline V gene has CDR1 LNHDA and CDR2 SQIVND (reference sequence). The CDR3 is 15 residues long. Trimming shortened V by 8 bases and J by 0 bases, and 14 bases separated the two germline ends. Here the CDR3 DNA reads TGTGCCAGTTCGGGACGGATCTATAGCAATCAGCCCCAGCATTTT. It yields the protein CASSGRIYSNQPQHF.

This clonotype was counted between two and nine times. The J gene is TRBJ1-1, the V gene TRBV19, with D possibly matching TRBD1 (6 bases). The CDR3 is made up of 14 amino acids. With 3 bases removed from V and 0 bases from J, the gap between germline ends came to 8 bases. Germline V gene data show CDR1 as LNHDA and CDR2 as SQIVND (reference sequence). Here the CDR3 reads CASSMGTLNTEAFF. The CDR3 nucleotides read TGTGCCAGTAGTATGGGGACACTGAACACTGAAGCTTTCTTT.

This clonotype occurred a few times. V is TRBV21-1 and J is TRBJ1-2. TRBV21-1 is designated a pseudogene. The CDR3 sequence is 13 residues long. The CDR3 DNA follows: TGTGCCAGCAGCACAGGGCCCTCCTATGGCTACACCTTC. Translated: CASSTGPSYGYTF.

This clonotype was detected a few times. V gene TRBV12-3 or TRBV12-4 combines with J gene TRBJ2-6, with D perhaps TRBD1 or TRBD2 (6 bases each). The CDR3 sequence is 16 residues long. V shed 6 bases and J shed 3 bases, with 15 bases lying between them. CDR3 amino acids: CASSLLGGLGANVLTF. CDR3 sequence (DNA): TGTGCCAGCAGCCTCCTAGGGGGGCTTGGGGCCAACGTCCTGACTTTC.

The chain links TRBV28 to TRBJ1-2; maybe TRBD1 (6 bases). Germline CDR1 is MDHEN and CDR2 is SYDVKM. Trimming shortened V by 9 bases and J by 3 bases, and 14 bases separated the two germline ends. This CDR3 is built from 13 residues. The CDR3 DNA follows: TGTGCCAGTACCAGGGGCTTGGACTATGGCTACACCTTC. This translates into CASTRGLDYGYTF.

This clonotype rates as medium-sized. This chain connects TRBV20-1 to TRBJ2-5, with TRBD1 matching over 9 bases. V lost 3 bases, J lost 4 bases, and 12 bases stayed unmatched. CDR1 DFQATT and CDR2 SNEGSKA come from the germline V gene (reference sequence). The CDR3 contains 16 residues. As DNA, the CDR3 is TGCAGTGCTAGGTCTCCGGGACAGGGTGGAGGAGAGACCCAGTACTTC. It specifies CSARSPGQGGGETQYF.

The chain links TRBV20-1 to TRBJ2-1; tentatively, D is TRBD1 or TRBD2 (5 bases each). The CDR3 is made up of 15 amino acids. CDR1 and CDR2 (germline): DFQATT, SNEGSKA (reference sequence). Trimming took off 6 bases at V and 0 bases at J, with 15 bases between the two ends. The CDR3 spells CSARGHGGSYNEQFF. CDR3 nucleotide sequence: TGCAGTGCGCGAGGACACGGAGGCTCCTACAATGAGCAGTTCTTC.

CDR3 in amino acids: CATRQSSYEQYF. CDR3 coding DNA: TGTGCCACCCGACAGAGCTCCTACGAGCAGTACTTC. The chain combines TRBV10-3 with TRBJ2-7; possible D gene TRBD1, 5 bases. This CDR3 region has 12 residues. CDR1 and CDR2 (germline): ENHRY, SYGVKD. Deletions cut 10 bases from V and 0 bases from J, with 10 bases between.

This clonotype is medium-sized within its sample. The CDR3 region is CSAPAGGPRYEQYF. The CDR3 coding sequence is TGCAGTGCTCCTGCAGGGGGCCCACGCTACGAGCAGTACTTC. V usage is TRBV20-1 and J usage is TRBJ2-7, with TRBD1 matching 8 bases. The CDR3 is made up of 14 amino acids. Trimming at V came to 5 bases and at J to 3 bases, leaving 9 bases not matched to a gene. CDR1 is DFQATT, CDR2 SNEGSKA, per germline (reference sequence).

By share, this clonotype ranks as medium-sized. This chain uses TRBV15 with TRBJ1-5, with TRBD1 as a possible D gene (5 bases). This CDR3 contains 14 residues. Germline V gene data show CDR1 as LNHNV and CDR2 as YYDKDF (reference sequence). V was trimmed by 5 bases and J by 7 bases, leaving 15 bases between them. This CDR3 is CATSSRQTGQPQHF. The DNA for the CDR3 is TGTGCCACCAGCTCTCGACAGACGGGCCAGCCCCAGCATTTT.

This clonotype was detected a few times. V is TRBV29-1 and J is TRBJ2-5; 11 bases line up with TRBD1. CDR3 length equals 15 residues. Germline V gene lookup returns CDR1 SQVTM and CDR2 ANQGSEA. The trim removed 6 bases at V and 0 bases at J, leaving 6 bases unmatched. CDR3 sequence reads: CSVAGTGGYQETQYF. The CDR3 region has the DNA TGCAGCGTCGCCGGGACAGGGGGGTACCAAGAGACCCAGTACTTC. The complete variable domain, with remaining parts taken from reference TRBV29-1 and TRBJ2-5, reads SAVISQKPSRDICQRGTSLTIQCQVDSQVTMMFWYRQQPGQSLTLIATANQGSEATYESGFVIDKFPISRPNLTFSTLTVSNMSPEDSSIYLCSVAGTGGYQETQYFGPGTRLLVL.

By share, this clonotype ranks as medium-sized. The chain joins TRBV6-1 to TRBJ2-7; 7 bases line up with TRBD1. After removal of 7 bases from V and 9 bases from J, the junction contained 18 bases not matched to a gene. Germline loops: CDR1 MNHNS, CDR2 SASEGT. The CDR3 runs to 15 residues. In DNA, the CDR3 is TGTGCCAGCACCCCGGGACAAACAGGGGTTGGAGGGCAGTACTTC. Translated, it gives CASTPGQTGVGGQYF.

The rearrangement uses TRBV27 and TRBJ2-6; D unresolved. Germline-derived CDR1 and CDR2 are MNHEY and SMNVEV (reference sequence). CDR3 size: 13 residues. With 6 bases removed from V and 0 bases from J, the gap between germline ends came to 3 bases. The CDR3 bases are TGTGCCAGCAGGAGCTCTGGGGCCAACGTCCTGACTTTC. Amino acids: CASRSSGANVLTF.

This clonotype was counted only a few times. The germline gene is not matched at one end of the junction; a read error may be the cause. The gene calls are TRBV4-3 and TRBJ2-6, with a tentative D call TRBD1 (6 bases). The V gene's germline CDR1 is LGHNA and CDR2 YSLEER. This CDR3 region has 17 residues. Written as DNA, the CDR3 is TGCGCCAGCAGTCAAGCTTACAGGGATGCTGGGGCCAACGTCCTGACTTTC. As protein: CASSQAYRDAGANVLTF.

This chain links TRBV20-1 with TRBJ1-1; no clear D gene. CDR1 DFQATT and CDR2 SNEGSKA come from the germline V gene (reference sequence). The CDR3 loop spans 14 amino acids. Trimming removed 5 bases from V and 0 bases from J, with 13 bases in between. CDR3 amino acids: CSAPQLTLNTEAFF. Here the CDR3 DNA reads TGCAGTGCTCCCCAATTGACATTGAACACTGAAGCTTTCTTT.

The sample holds a few counts of this clonotype. The chain has TRBV27 and TRBJ1-6, with TRBD1 identical over 10 bases. CDR1 is MNHEY and CDR2 is SMNVEV in the germline V gene (reference sequence). The CDR3 extends over 17 amino acids. The V gene end was trimmed by 0 bases and the J gene end by 3 bases; junction bases not matched to a gene: 2. CDR3: CASSLSRTGGYNSPLHF. The DNA for the CDR3 is TGTGCCAGCAGTTTATCGAGGACAGGGGGCTATAATTCACCCCTCCACTTT.

The chain joins TRBV27 to TRBJ1-2; D unclear. The CDR3 has 14 amino acids. Trimming took off 1 base at V and 3 bases at J, with 9 bases between the two ends. CDR1 and CDR2 (germline): MNHEY, SMNVEV (reference sequence). CDR3 loop: CASSLFPGHYGYTF. DNA of the CDR3: TGTGCCAGCAGTTTATTCCCGGGCCACTATGGCTACACCTTC.

This clonotype was detected only a few times. The V gene is TRBV6-1, the J gene TRBJ1-5; maybe TRBD1 (5 bases). The CDR3 is 14 amino acids. The ends were cut back, 8 bases at V and 2 bases at J, with 13 bases in the middle. Germline CDR1 is MNHNS and CDR2 is SASEGT. CDR3 in amino acids: CASATRGGNQPQHF. For the CDR3, the DNA is TGTGCCAGCGCGACGAGGGGCGGCAATCAGCCCCAGCATTTT.

This clonotype has just a few counts. V is TRBV28 and J is TRBJ2-3; 7 bases match TRBD1. The CDR3 has 14 residues. V was clipped by 6 bases and J by 4 bases; unmatched bases: 7. Germline lookup yields CDR1 MDHEN and CDR2 SYDVKM. CDR3: CASSTGTVADTQYF. The CDR3 bases are TGTGCCAGCAGCACCGGGACAGTGGCAGATACGCAGTATTTT.

The V gene is TRBV10-2, the J gene TRBJ1-2, with unresolved D. This CDR3 region has 13 residues. Germline V gene sequence: CDR1 WSHSY, CDR2 SAAADI. V lost 2 bases, J lost 6 bases, and 10 bases lay in between. The CDR3 sequence: CASSEPPPDGYTF. CDR3 bases: TGCGCCAGCAGTGAGCCACCCCCAGATGGCTACACCTTC.

In its sample, this clonotype is medium-sized. The rearrangement joins TRBV15 to TRBJ2-5; TRBD1 is a possible D gene (6 bases). Trimming shortened V by 3 bases and J by 3 bases, and 14 bases separated the two germline ends. The V gene's germline CDR1 is LNHNV and CDR2 YYDKDF (reference sequence). The CDR3 sequence is 15 residues long. The DNA for the CDR3 is TGTGCCACCAGCAGGACCCCGAGGACAGAAGAGACCCAGTACTTC. It specifies CATSRTPRTEETQYF. The variable domain in full, completed from reference TRBV15 and TRBJ2-5, reads DAMVIQNPRYQVTQFGKPVTLSCSQTLNHNVMYWYQQKSSQAPKLLFHYYDKDFNNEADTPDNFQSRRPNTSFCFLDIRSPGLGDTAMYLCATSRTPRTEETQYFGPGTRLLVL.

By share, this clonotype ranks as medium-sized. The J gene is TRBJ1-2, the V gene TRBV6-1, with D uncertain. The germline V gene has CDR1 MNHNS and CDR2 SASEGT. Trimming shortened V by 11 bases and J by 4 bases, and 17 bases separated the two germline ends. The CDR3 is made up of 13 amino acids. The CDR3 reads CASKGEGGYGYTF. The CDR3 DNA is TGTGCCTCCAAAGGCGAGGGAGGCTATGGCTACACCTTC.

This chain uses TRBV4-2 with TRBJ2-7; tentatively, D is TRBD1 or TRBD2 (5 bases each). The CDR3 is 15 residues long. The germline V gene encodes CDR1 LGHNA and CDR2 YNFKEQ. V gave up 0 bases and J gave up 0 bases, with 9 bases separating them. CDR3 amino acids: CASSQEWGSSYEQYF. CDR3 nucleotides: TGTGCCAGCAGCCAAGAATGGGGGAGCTCCTACGAGCAGTACTTC.

The chain has TRBV29-1 and TRBJ1-1; tentative D call: TRBD1 (5 bases). This CDR3 is 14 amino acids long. The V end lost 6 bases, the J end lost 1 base, and 15 bases lay between the germline ends. The V gene's germline CDR1 is SQVTM and CDR2 ANQGSEA. The CDR3 loop is CSVAPGFGNTEAFF. The CDR3 DNA follows: TGCAGCGTAGCCCCAGGGTTCGGGAACACTGAAGCTTTCTTT.

This clonotype occurred a few times. This sequence joins TRBV20-1 and TRBJ2-3, with 13 bases aligning to TRBD2. Germline lookup yields CDR1 DFQATT and CDR2 SNEGSKA (reference sequence). The CDR3 covers 15 residues. V lost 5 bases to trimming and J lost 2 bases; unmatched junction nucleotides: 4. DNA of the CDR3: TGCAGTGCTTCACTAGCGGGAGGGCTCACAGATACGCAGTATTTT. Protein: CSASLAGGLTDTQYF.